The rows below give T cell receptor beta chains drawn from one sample of a study of early T cells in non-severe SARS-CoV-2 infection. Each CDR3 protein is one row after TCRdb ran MiXCR on the 5' RACE reads. The sample lists about 82,000 distinct CDR3 sequences; less than 15% were seen once. Specimen: whole blood. These receptors were obtained from an adult who was a healthcare worker with PCR-confirmed SARS-CoV-2 infection or an uninfected control (not recorded which). CDR3s include the opening cysteine and the closing phenylalanine or tryptophan. The D gene is left open where the match is weak. Only some rows state a clone size, as once, few, many or a class for expanded clones.

v_gene	abundance	j_gene	d_gene	CDR3nt	CDR3aa
TRBV6-6	many	TRBJ2-6	TRBD1	TGTGCCAGCAGTTATCAGGGGGCTGGGGCCAACGTCCTGACTTTC	CASSYQGAGANVLTF
TRBV20-1	few	TRBJ1-2	TRBD1	TGCACCTTTGCGGACAGGGCTAACTATGGCTACACCTTC	CTFADRANYGYTF
TRBV29-1	-	TRBJ2-3	TRBD1	TGCAGCGTTGAATGGGGACAGGTGCCCACAGATACGCAGTATTTT	CSVEWGQVPTDTQYF
TRBV19	-	TRBJ1-4	-	TGTGCCAGTAACTCGGCCCCCACGGATGAAAAACTGTTTTTT	CASNSAPTDEKLFF
TRBV19	few	TRBJ1-5	TRBD1	TGTGCCGGGGGACAGGGACGCAATCAGCCCCAGCATTTT	CAGGQGRNQPQHF
TRBV7-9	few	TRBJ1-1	-	TGTGCCAGCAGCTTAAGTACAGGTTTAAAGGCTTTCTTT	CASSLSTGLKAFF
TRBV4-1	many	TRBJ2-3	TRBD2	TGCGCCAGCAGCCAAGGCGCGGCGGGAGAGGATACGCAGTATTTT	CASSQGAAGEDTQYF
TRBV12-3/TRBV12-4	few	TRBJ2-2	TRBD1	TGTGCCAGTAACAGGGGGGACCAGAACACCGGGGAGCTGTTTTTT	CASNRGDQNTGELFF
TRBV28	-	TRBJ1-4	-	TGTGCCAGCATGGAACAGATTAATGAAAAACTGTTTTTT	CASMEQINEKLFF
TRBV6-5	few	TRBJ1-4	-	TGTGCCAGCAGGCCCTTACCGGGACGGATTAATGAAAAACTGTTTTTT	CASRPLPGRINEKLFF
TRBV12-3/TRBV12-4	-	TRBJ1-1	-	TGTGCCAGCAGTCGCTCCGGGCCAACGCGAGGGGAAGCTTTCTTT	CASSRSGPTRGEAFF
TRBV18	once	TRBJ2-7	TRBD1	TGTGCCAGCTCACATAGGCCCGGGACAGGGCCCTACGAGCAGTACTTC	CASSHRPGTGPYEQYF
TRBV25-1	-	TRBJ1-1	-	TGTGCCACCCGTGGAGGATTGAACACTGAAGCTTTCTTT	CATRGGLNTEAFF
TRBV7-9	-	TRBJ2-7	-	TGTGCCAGCAGCTCGCACTACGAGCAGTACTTC	CASSSHYEQYF
TRBV9	few	TRBJ1-2	-	TGTGCCAGCAGCGTAACGGGGCAGGGTAGCTATGGCTACACCTTC	CASSVTGQGSYGYTF
TRBV12-3/TRBV12-4	many	TRBJ1-3	TRBD1	TGTGCCAGCAGTCCGGTTCAGGGGGCGAAAGGAAACACCATATATTTT	CASSPVQGAKGNTIYF
TRBV5-5	many	TRBJ2-2	-	TGTGCCAGCAGGGTCCTGATCACCGGGGAGCTGTTTTTT	CASRVLITGELFF
TRBV12-3/TRBV12-4	many	TRBJ1-1	-	TGTGCCAGCATGCCGGGACGGAGCTTCAACACTGAAGCTTTCTTT	CASMPGRSFNTEAFF
TRBV28	few	TRBJ2-7	-	TGTGCCAGCAGTCCCACCGAGGGGAGCCACGAGCAGTACTTC	CASSPTEGSHEQYF
TRBV18	many	TRBJ2-5	-	TGTGCCAGCTCACCCGGACTCGCGGAGACCCAGTACTTC	CASSPGLAETQYF
TRBV28	-	TRBJ1-3	TRBD1	TGTGCCAGCAGTCCCGGACAGGCTGGAAACACCATATATTTT	CASSPGQAGNTIYF
TRBV12-3/TRBV12-4	-	TRBJ1-5	-	TGTGCCAGCACTAGGGCAGGGAATCAGCCCCAGCATTTT	CASTRAGNQPQHF
TRBV4-2	-	TRBJ1-5	-	TGTGCCAGCAGCCAAGGCTTATTGGGGGGGGAACAGCCCCAGCATTTT	CASSQGLLGGEQPQHF
TRBV12-3/TRBV12-4	few	TRBJ2-2	TRBD1	TGTGCCAGCAACCAAGAAGGGACAGGGAACACCGGGGAGCTGTTTTTT	CASNQEGTGNTGELFF
TRBV20-1	-	TRBJ1-2	-	TGCAGTGCAGCCCCCGCTAACTATGGCTACACCTTC	CSAAPANYGYTF
TRBV6-2/TRBV6-3	few	TRBJ2-1	-	TGTGCCAGCACCAAAGGGGGGGCGGAAAGCTCCTACAATGAGCAGTTCTTC	CASTKGGAESSYNEQFF
TRBV9	-	TRBJ2-5	TRBD2	TGTGCCAGCAGCGCTAGCGGGGCCCAAGAGACCCAGTACTTC	CASSASGAQETQYF
TRBV5-1	-	TRBJ1-3	-	TGCGCCAGCAGCTTGGAGTCCCCTGGAAACACCATATATTTT	CASSLESPGNTIYF
TRBV7-9	many	TRBJ1-4	-	TGTGCCAGCAGCTACCCCGTTTTGGGAGGGGAAAAACTGTTTTTT	CASSYPVLGGEKLFF